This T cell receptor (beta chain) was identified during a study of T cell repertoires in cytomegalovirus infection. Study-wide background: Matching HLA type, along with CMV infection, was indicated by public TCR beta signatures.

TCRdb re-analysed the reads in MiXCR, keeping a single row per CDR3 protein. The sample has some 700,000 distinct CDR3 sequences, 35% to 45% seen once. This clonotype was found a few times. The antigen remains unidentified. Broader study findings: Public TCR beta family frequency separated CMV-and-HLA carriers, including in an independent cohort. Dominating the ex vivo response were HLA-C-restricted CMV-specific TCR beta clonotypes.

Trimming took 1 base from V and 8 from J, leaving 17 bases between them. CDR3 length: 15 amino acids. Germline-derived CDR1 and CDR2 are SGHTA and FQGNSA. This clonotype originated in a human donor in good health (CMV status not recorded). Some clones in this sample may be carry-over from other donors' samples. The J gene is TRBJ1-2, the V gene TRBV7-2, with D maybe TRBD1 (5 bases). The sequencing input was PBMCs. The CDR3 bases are TGTGCCAGCAGCTTAGGGCAGGGCAGGGAAGGCGGCTACACCTTC. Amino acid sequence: CASSLGQGREGGYTF.